The rows below give T cell receptor beta chains drawn from one sample of a study of T cells in narcolepsy. Profiling relied on immunoSEQ multiplex PCR, and the TCRdb table lists in-frame clones only, not all of them. The repertoire holds under 25,000 clones, with 84% as singletons. Sequencing was carried out using CD45RA- memory CD4+ T cells from PBMCs. These receptor sequences come from a human donor with narcolepsy. Both conserved end residues are part of each CDR3. Fields, in order: J gene, V gene, D gene, clone size, CDR3 DNA, CDR3 protein. A D gene is named only where the DNA matches it firmly. The size entry is marked missing in some rows and otherwise reads once, few, many or a size class.

TRBJ2-2	TRBV6-1	-	-	TGTGCCAGCTCAGTGGGAACCGGGGAGCTGTTTTTT	CASSVGTGELFF
TRBJ1-2	TRBV10-3	TRBD1	-	TGTGCCATCAGTGAGTCGGGAACAGGGGGCAACTATGGCTACACCTTC	CAISESGTGGNYGYTF
TRBJ2-7	TRBV5-8	-	-	TGTGCCAGCAGGGATTCTGGGTCCTACGAGCAGTACTTC	CASRDSGSYEQYF
TRBJ2-2	TRBV7-2	-	-	TGTGCCAGCAGCTCTGAACGCCTATTGAACACCGGGGAGCTGTTTTTT	CASSSERLLNTGELFF
TRBJ2-3	TRBV19	TRBD2	-	TGTGCCAGTAGTTTACTAGCGGGGAGCACAGATACGCAGTATTTT	CASSLLAGSTDTQYF
TRBJ1-4	TRBV5-1	TRBD1	-	TGCGCCAGCTCACAGGGGGTTTCTGAAAAACTGTTTTTT	CASSQGVSEKLFF
TRBJ2-7	TRBV27	TRBD2	-	TGTGCCAGCAGTCTCGGACTAGCGGGAACCGAGCAGTACTTC	CASSLGLAGTEQYF
TRBJ1-2	TRBV28	TRBD1	once	TGTGCCAGCAGTGTAACGGGACAGGGCAACTATGGCTACACCTTC	CASSVTGQGNYGYTF
TRBJ2-2	TRBV25-1	TRBD2	few	TGTGCCAGCAGCGTGAAGCGGGAGGGTACCGGGGAGCTGTTTTTT	CASSVKREGTGELFF
TRBJ2-1	TRBV29-1	TRBD2	-	TGCAGCGTTGGTAGCGGGAGGGCTAATGAGCAGTTCTTC	CSVGSGRANEQFF
TRBJ1-5	TRBV28	TRBD1	once	TGTGCCAGCAGACTCGGCACCGGGACAGGGGGGAATAGCAATCAGCCCCAGCATTTT	CASRLGTGTGGNSNQPQHF
TRBJ2-7	TRBV6-5	-	-	TGTGCCAGCAGTTTACAGGGAACCTACGAGCAGTACTTC	CASSLQGTYEQYF
TRBJ2-7	TRBV25-1	-	-	TGTGCCAGCAGTGGCCGAGGGGACGCCTACGAGCAGTACTTC	CASSGRGDAYEQYF
TRBJ1-5	TRBV7-9	-	-	TGTGCCAGCAGCCCGTTCGGGGTCGGGCAGCCCCAGCATTTT	CASSPFGVGQPQHF
TRBJ1-1	TRBV18	TRBD1	-	TGTGCCAGCTCCTTCGGACAGGACTCAAGAGCTTTCTTT	CASSFGQDSRAFF
TRBJ1-2	TRBV15	-	-	TGTGCCACCAGCAGAGATGGAAGGGTTGGCGGCTACACCTTC	CATSRDGRVGGYTF
TRBJ1-5	TRBV27	-	-	TGTGCCACTCGAACCGGGTATCAGCCCCAGCATTTT	CATRTGYQPQHF
TRBJ2-7	TRBV7-9	-	-	TGTGCCAGCAGCCCATCCTACGAGCAGTACTTC	CASSPSYEQYF
TRBJ2-7	TRBV6-1	-	-	TGTGCCAGCAGTGAAATAGGCTACGAGCAGTACTTC	CASSEIGYEQYF
TRBJ2-7	TRBV27	-	-	TGTGCCAGCAGTTCCTCTAAGGTACAAGGTAACGAGCAGTACTTC	CASSSSKVQGNEQYF
TRBJ2-7	TRBV28	-	-	TGTGCCAGCAGTCAACCGACAGCTCCCTACGAGCAGTACTTC	CASSQPTAPYEQYF
TRBJ2-7	TRBV9	TRBD2	-	TGTGCCAGCAGCGTAGACCCGGGGGGAAACTCCTACGAGCAGTACTTC	CASSVDPGGNSYEQYF
TRBJ2-7	TRBV19	-	few	TGTGCCAGTAGACGCCTCGGGACTTCTGATTACGAGCAGTACTTC	CASRRLGTSDYEQYF
TRBJ2-1	TRBV29-1	TRBD2	-	TGCAGCGTTCTTCCTAGCGGGAGATCCAATGAGCAGTTCTTC	CSVLPSGRSNEQFF
TRBJ2-5	TRBV6-5	TRBD1	few	TGTGCCAGCAGTTACTCTAGGACAGGCGGTGGGGAGACCCAGTACTTC	CASSYSRTGGGETQYF
TRBJ2-1	TRBV28	TRBD2	-	TGTGCCATCACAGCGGGAGGTTCCTACAATGAGCAGTTCTTC	CAITAGGSYNEQFF
TRBJ2-3	TRBV28	-	-	TGTGCCAGCAGTCCCCGACTCCACACAGATACGCAGTATTTT	CASSPRLHTDTQYF
TRBJ2-5	TRBV27	-	once	TGTGCCAGCAGTTTATCAGGGCCAGAGACCCAGTACTTC	CASSLSGPETQYF
TRBJ2-3	TRBV4-3	-	-	TGCGCCAGCAGCCAAAGTATCAGGGGGAGGTCCGTTAGCACAGATACGCAGTATTTT	CASSQSIRGRSVSTDTQYF
TRBJ1-5	TRBV21-1	-	-	TGTGCCAGCAGCAAAGTGTTGGAGAGGGATCAGCCCCAGCATTTT	CASSKVLERDQPQHF
TRBJ1-1	TRBV6-1	-	-	TGTGCCAGCACCCGACAACTCATGAACACTGAAGCTTTCTTT	CASTRQLMNTEAFF
TRBJ1-1	TRBV7-2	TRBD1	-	TGTGCCAGCAGCATACTAGGGACAGGCCTTAGTGAAGCTTTCTTT	CASSILGTGLSEAFF
TRBJ2-5	TRBV5-1	TRBD1	-	TGCGCCAGCAGCTTGGGCTTTACAGGGACAGGCGAGACCCAGTACTTC	CASSLGFTGTGETQYF